The next 3 T cell receptor beta chains were all read from a single sample in a study of blood T cells in healthy people across ages (dated by TCRdb to the mid-2010s). Library prep was done by 5' RACE. Sequencing instrument: Illumina HiSeq 2500. A second PCR of roughly 7 to 11 cycles was performed with a sample-barcoded 5' primer and a J-beta primer mix. TCRdb cleaned the public reads at Q25 with fastp, built clones with MiXCR and kept in-frame beta chains. Identical CDR3 protein sequences are pooled into one entry, listed with their most common genes and DNA. This sample lists 500,000 to 550,000 distinct CDR3 sequences; about 24% were detected once. Jointly, the top ten make up just over 8.5% of the sample. These data also featured in a second study, about T cells of mothers and their children.

The sample comprised blood. These receptors were taken from a boy under 18 in good health.

This clonotype has only a few counts. The chain is built from TRBV9 and TRBJ2-5; TRBD2 agrees at 8 bases. TRBJ2-7 matches the DNA end more closely, so the J call is doubtful. The germline gives CDR1 SGDLS, CDR2 YYNGEE. The CDR3 has 15 amino acids. The CDR3 DNA reads as TGTGCCAGCAGCCCGACTAGCGCGGCGTCCTACGAGCAGTACTTC. This sequence encodes CASSPTSAASYEQYF.

This clonotype was detected only a few times. J is TRBJ1-3 and V is TRBV25-1, with D unclear. The CDR3 consists of 12 residues. Trimming stripped 4 bases from V and 8 bases from J, with 9 bases between. In germline, CDR1 is MGHDK, CDR2 SYGVNS. The CDR3 loop is CASSGNSDTIYF. CDR3 coding DNA: TGTGCCAGCAGTGGGAATTCGGACACCATATATTTT.

This clonotype came up a few times. This chain links TRBV21-1 with TRBJ2-6; the D call of TRBD1 is as the table states it, not checked on the DNA. TRBV21-1 is noted as a pseudogene. This CDR3 is built from 17 residues. The DNA of the CDR3 is TGTGCCAGCAGCAAATCAGGGGAACACTCTGGGGCCAACGTCCTGACTTTC. Its translation: CASSKSGEHSGANVLTF.